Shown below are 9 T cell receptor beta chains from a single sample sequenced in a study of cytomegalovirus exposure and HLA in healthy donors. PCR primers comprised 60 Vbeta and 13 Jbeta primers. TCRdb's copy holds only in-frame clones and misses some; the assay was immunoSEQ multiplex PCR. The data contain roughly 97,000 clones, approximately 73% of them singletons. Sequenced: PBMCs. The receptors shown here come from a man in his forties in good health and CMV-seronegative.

The DNA for the CDR3 is TGCGCCAGCAGCCCGGTACCAGGGGGCGCAGGTGGCTACACCTTC. This encodes CASSPVPGGAGGYTF. The chain combines TRBV5-1 with TRBJ1-2, with 8 bases matching TRBD1. Germline CDR1 reads SGHRS; CDR2 reads YFSETQ. The CDR3 runs to 15 residues. Trimming removed 4 bases from V and 7 bases from J; junction bases left unmatched: 12.

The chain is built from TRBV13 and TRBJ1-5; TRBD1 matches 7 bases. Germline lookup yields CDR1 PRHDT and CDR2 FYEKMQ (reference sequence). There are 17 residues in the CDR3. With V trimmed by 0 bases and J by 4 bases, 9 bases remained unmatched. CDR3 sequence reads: CASSLGTNRGPNQPQHF. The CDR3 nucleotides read TGTGCCAGCAGCTTAGGTACCAACAGGGGTCCTAATCAGCCCCAGCATTTT.

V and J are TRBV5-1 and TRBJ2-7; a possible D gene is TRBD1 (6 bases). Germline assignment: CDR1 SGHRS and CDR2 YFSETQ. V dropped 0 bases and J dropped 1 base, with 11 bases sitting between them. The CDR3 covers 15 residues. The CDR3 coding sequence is TGCGCCAGCAGCTTGGTGCAGGGGATTTCCTACGAGCAGTACTTC. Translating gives CASSLVQGISYEQYF. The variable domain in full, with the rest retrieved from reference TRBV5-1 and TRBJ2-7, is KAGVTQTPRYLIKTRGQQVTLSCSPISGHRSVSWYQQTPGQGLQFLFEYFSETQRNKGNFPGRFSGRQFSNSRSEMNVSTLELGDSALYLCASSLVQGISYEQYFGPGTRLTVT.

CDR3 in DNA: TGTGCCAGCAGCCAAGTGCAAAGGGCGGGGGAGCAGTACTTC. Translating gives CASSQVQRAGEQYF. V and J are TRBV4-2 and TRBJ2-7; D possibly corresponds to TRBD2 (6 bases). Germline-derived CDR1 and CDR2 are LGHNA and YNFKEQ. CDR3 length: 14 residues. Trimming left V 1 base short and J 7 bases short, with 14 bases between.

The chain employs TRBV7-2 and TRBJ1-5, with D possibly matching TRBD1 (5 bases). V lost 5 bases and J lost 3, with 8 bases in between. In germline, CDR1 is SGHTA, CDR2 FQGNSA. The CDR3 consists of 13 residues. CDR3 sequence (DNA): TGTGCCAGCAGCGGGGCTCCCAATCAGCCCCAGCATTTT. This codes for CASSGAPNQPQHF.

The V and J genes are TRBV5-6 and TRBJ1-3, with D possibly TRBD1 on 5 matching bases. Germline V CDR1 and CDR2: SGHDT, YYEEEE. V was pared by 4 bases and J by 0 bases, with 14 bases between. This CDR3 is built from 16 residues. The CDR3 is CASSGAGGRSGNTIYF. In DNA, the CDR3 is TGTGCCAGCAGCGGGGCCGGAGGGCGCTCTGGAAACACCATATATTTT.

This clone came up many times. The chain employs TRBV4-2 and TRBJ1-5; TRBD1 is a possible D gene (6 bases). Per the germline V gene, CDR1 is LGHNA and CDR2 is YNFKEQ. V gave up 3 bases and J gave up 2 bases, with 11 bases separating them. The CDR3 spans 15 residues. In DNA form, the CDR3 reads TGTGCCAGCAGCCAGCCAGGGGATGGCAATCAGCCCCAGCATTTT. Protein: CASSQPGDGNQPQHF.

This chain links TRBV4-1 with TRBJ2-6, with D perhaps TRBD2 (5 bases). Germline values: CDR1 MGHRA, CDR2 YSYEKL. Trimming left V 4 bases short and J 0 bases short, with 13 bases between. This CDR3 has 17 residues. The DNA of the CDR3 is TGCGCCAGCAGCCCGACTCGAGGGCTCTCTGGGGCCAACGTCCTGACTTTC. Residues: CASSPTRGLSGANVLTF.

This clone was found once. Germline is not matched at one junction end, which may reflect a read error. This chain's CDR3 is CSARRGHMSHF. In DNA, the CDR3 is TGCAGTGCTAGAAGGGGCCACATGTCCCATTTT. V is TRBV20-1 and J is TRBJ1-4, with TRBD1 as a possible D gene (5 bases). Germline V lookup: CDR1 DFQATT, CDR2 SNEGSKA (reference sequence). The CDR3 is 11 residues long.